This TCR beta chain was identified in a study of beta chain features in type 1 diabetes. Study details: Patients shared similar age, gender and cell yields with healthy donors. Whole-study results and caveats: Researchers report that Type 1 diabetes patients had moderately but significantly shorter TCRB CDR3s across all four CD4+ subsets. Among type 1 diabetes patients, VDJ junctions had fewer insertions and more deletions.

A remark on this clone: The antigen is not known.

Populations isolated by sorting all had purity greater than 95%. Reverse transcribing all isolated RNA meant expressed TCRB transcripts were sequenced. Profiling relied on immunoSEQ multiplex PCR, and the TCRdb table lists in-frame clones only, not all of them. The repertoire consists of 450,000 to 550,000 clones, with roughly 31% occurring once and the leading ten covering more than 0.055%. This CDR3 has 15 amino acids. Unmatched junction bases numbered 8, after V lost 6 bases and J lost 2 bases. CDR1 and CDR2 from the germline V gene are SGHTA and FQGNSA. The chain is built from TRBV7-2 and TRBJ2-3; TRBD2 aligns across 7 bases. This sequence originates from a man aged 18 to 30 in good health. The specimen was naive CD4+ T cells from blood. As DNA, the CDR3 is TGTGCCAGCAGAGTAGCGGGCGTATACACAGATACGCAGTATTTT. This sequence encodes CASRVAGVYTDTQYF. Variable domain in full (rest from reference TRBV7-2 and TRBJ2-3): GAGVSQSPSNKVTEKGKDVELRCDPISGHTALYWYRQSLGQGLEFLIYFQGNSAPDKSGLPSDRFSAERTGGSVSTLTIQRTQQEDSAVYLCASRVAGVYTDTQYFGPGTRLTVL.